Below, 15 T cell receptor beta chains from the same sample are listed, as sequenced in a study of CD8+CD57+ T cells in acquired aplastic anemia. Those patients picked for sequencing had displayed CD8+CD57+ cell expansion on flow cytometry. For CDR3 and TCR beta VDJ profiling, genomic DNA was the template used. TCRdb re-called the reads with MiXCR, one entry per CDR3 protein. The table shows approximately 98,000 distinct CDR3 sequences, with about 63% occurring only once. The sequencing sample was made of sorted CD4+, CD8+, or CD8+CD57+ T cells (not recorded which) from PBMCs. The receptors were gathered from a human donor with aplastic anemia.

The chain recombines TRBV2 with TRBJ1-4; tentative D call: TRBD1 (5 bases). Germline V gene data show CDR1 as SNHLY and CDR2 as FYNNEI. Trimming took off 0 bases at V and 8 bases at J, with 7 bases between the two ends. The CDR3 is 13 residues long. For the CDR3, the DNA is TGTGCCAGCAGTGAAGCGGGGGACGAAAAACTGTTTTTT. Residues: CASSEAGDEKLFF.

V is TRBV19 and J is TRBJ1-5; D ambiguous. Germline V lookup: CDR1 LNHDA, CDR2 SQIVND (reference sequence). The CDR3 has 15 amino acids. V was shortened by 3 bases and J by 2 bases, with 11 bases between the two germline ends. The CDR3 spells CASSMTGNGNQPQHF. The CDR3 region has the DNA TGTGCCAGTAGTATGACCGGGAACGGCAATCAGCCCCAGCATTTT.

The chain has TRBV7-6 and TRBJ1-4; 7 positions agree with TRBD1. J lost 7 bases, V lost 1 base, and 3 bases had no gene match. In germline, CDR1 is SGHVS, CDR2 FNYEAQ. The CDR3 sequence is 14 residues long. CDR3 loop: CASSLEGAGEKLFF. In DNA form, the CDR3 reads TGTGCCAGCAGCTTAGAGGGGGCGGGTGAAAAACTGTTTTTT.

This clonotype was picked up a small number of times. This sequence joins TRBV29-1 and TRBJ2-7, with D possibly being TRBD1 or TRBD2 (5 bases each). Germline CDR1 and CDR2: SQVTM and ANQGSEA. With 0 bases removed from V and 0 bases from J, the gap between germline ends came to 9 bases. The CDR3 sequence is 14 residues long. The CDR3 region is CSVEDRGVSYEQYF. The CDR3 coding sequence is TGCAGCGTTGAAGATCGAGGGGTCTCCTACGAGCAGTACTTC.

The chain recombines TRBV20-1 with TRBJ1-2; tentatively, D is TRBD1 (5 bases). The CDR3 is made up of 12 amino acids. Germline values: CDR1 DFQATT, CDR2 SNEGSKA (reference sequence). V was cut by 7 bases and J by 5 bases, with 14 bases left in between. This CDR3 is CSVPGQGYGYTF. In DNA form, the CDR3 reads TGCAGTGTCCCAGGGCAAGGTTATGGCTACACCTTC.

CDR3 DNA sequence: TGTGCCAGCAGTGAGGCGGGGTGGGAGACCCAGTACTTC. This sequence encodes CASSEAGWETQYF. The chain is built from TRBV25-1 and TRBJ2-5; weak D call: TRBD2 (6 bases). Germline CDR1 is MGHDK and CDR2 is SYGVNS. The V gene lost 3 bases and the J gene lost 5 bases, with 10 bases spanning the gap. The CDR3 contains 13 residues.

The V call is TRBV20-1, the J call TRBJ2-6; TRBD1 is a possible D gene (6 bases). V lost 6 bases, J lost 0 bases, and 27 bases lay in between. This CDR3 has 20 residues. Germline values: CDR1 DFQATT, CDR2 SNEGSKA (reference sequence). CDR3 protein: CSAKSFPNRESTSGANVLTF. As DNA, the CDR3 is TGCAGTGCCAAAAGTTTTCCAAACAGGGAAAGTACCTCTGGGGCCAACGTCCTGACTTTC.

The chain has TRBV20-1 and TRBJ1-5; no definite D call. The ends were cut back, 1 base at V and 7 bases at J, with 8 bases in the middle. There are 12 residues in the CDR3. Germline-derived CDR1 and CDR2 are DFQATT and SNEGSKA (reference sequence). The CDR3 DNA is TGCAGTGCTAGAGTTGGCTCCCAGCCCCAGCATTTT. It encodes CSARVGSQPQHF.

The sample holds a few counts of this clonotype. This chain's CDR3 is CASSIVAGVRETQYF. The CDR3 bases are TGTGCCAGTAGTATCGTAGCGGGAGTTCGAGAGACCCAGTACTTC. The rearrangement links TRBV19 to TRBJ2-5; 9 nucleotides match TRBD2. Looked up from germline, CDR1 is LNHDA and CDR2 is SQIVND (reference sequence). The V segment lost 3 bases and the J segment 4 bases; nucleotides outside the gene matches: 6. The CDR3 extends over 15 amino acids. Filled out from reference TRBV19 and TRBJ2-5, the complete variable domain reads DGGITQSPKYLFRKEGQNVTLSCEQNLNHDAMYWYRQDPGQGLRLIYYSQIVNDFQKGDIAEGYSVSREKKESFPLTVTSAQKNPTAFYLCASSIVAGVRETQYFGPGTRLLVL.

The chain combines TRBV24-1 with TRBJ2-1, with 7 bases fitting TRBD2. Trimming at V came to 4 bases and at J to 9 bases, leaving 5 bases not matched to a gene. The CDR3 runs 13 residues. The germline V gene has CDR1 KGHDR and CDR2 SFDVKD. CDR3 protein: CATSDSGTGEQFF. CDR3 coding DNA: TGTGCCACCAGTGACAGCGGGACTGGTGAGCAGTTCTTC.

Worth noting for this clonotype: At one boundary the junction diverges from the germline segment, which might be a read error. V and J are TRBV7-3 and TRBJ2-7; D gene ambiguous. The germline V gene has CDR1 SGHTA and CDR2 FQGTGA. There are 13 residues in the CDR3. As DNA, the CDR3 is TGTGCCAGCAGCTCTCGTAGCTCCTATGAGCAGTACTTC. As protein: CASSSRSSYEQYF.

Note on this clonotype: One end of the junction does not line up with germline, which may come from a read error. The rearrangement joins TRBV6-5 to TRBJ1-2; D is uncertain. The germline CDR1 and CDR2 sequences are MNHEY and SVGAGI. The CDR3 is 15 amino acids. This CDR3 reads CASSHSTGPEDGYTF. CDR3 nucleotides: TGTGCCAGCAGTCACTCTACGGGCCCAGAAGATGGCTACACCTTC.

This clonotype showed up just a few times. This sequence joins TRBV11-2 and TRBJ2-7; the D gene is possibly TRBD1 (6 bases). Germline V gives CDR1 SGHAT, CDR2 FQNNGV. Trimming removed 5 bases from V and 2 bases from J, with 13 bases in between. The CDR3 covers 14 residues. The CDR3 loop reads CASSHIRQAYEQYF. The CDR3 DNA reads TGTGCCAGCAGCCATATCCGACAGGCCTACGAGCAGTACTTC.

This clonotype was seen only a few times. The chain recombines TRBV20-1 with TRBJ2-3; D is possibly TRBD2 (5 bases). The V gene lost 1 base and the J gene lost 5 bases, with 10 bases spanning the gap. The CDR3 covers 13 residues. The germline gives CDR1 DFQATT, CDR2 SNEGSKA (reference sequence). The CDR3 bases are TGCAGTGCTAGAGGAGAGGGCATAGATACGCAGTATTTT. It yields the protein CSARGEGIDTQYF.

This clonotype was recorded many times. The chain employs TRBV6-1 and TRBJ2-1; D uncertain. CDR1 and CDR2 (germline): MNHNS, SASEGT. CDR3 length: 15 residues. V was clipped by 8 bases and J by 4 bases, with 18 bases between them. The CDR3 is CASGKTSVYYNEQFF. In DNA form, the CDR3 reads TGTGCCAGCGGTAAGACCTCAGTCTATTACAATGAGCAGTTCTTC.